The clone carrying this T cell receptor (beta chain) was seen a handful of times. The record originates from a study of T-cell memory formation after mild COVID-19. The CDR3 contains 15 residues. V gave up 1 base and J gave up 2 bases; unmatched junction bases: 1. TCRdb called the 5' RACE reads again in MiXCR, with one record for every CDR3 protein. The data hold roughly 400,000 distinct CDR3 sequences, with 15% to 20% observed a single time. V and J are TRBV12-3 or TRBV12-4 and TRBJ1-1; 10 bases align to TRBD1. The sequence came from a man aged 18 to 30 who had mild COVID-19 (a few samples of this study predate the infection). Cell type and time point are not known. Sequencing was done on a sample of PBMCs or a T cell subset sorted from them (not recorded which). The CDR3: CASSLGTGGNTEAFF. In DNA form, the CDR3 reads TGTGCCAGCAGTTTAGGGACAGGGGGAAACACTGAAGCTTTCTTT.